The source of this T cell receptor beta chain is a study of spatial heterogeneity in lung cancer. TCRdb recomputed calls from the 5' RACE reads with MiXCR, one row per CDR3 protein. The table includes about 110,000 distinct CDR3 sequences, about a tenth detected once. Time point defined: blood at routine non-recurrence follow-up after resection. The authors sequenced whole RNA from tumor, nontumor lung or frozen PBMC without sorting. The CDR3 length is 15 residues. Germline V lookup: CDR1 LNHDA, CDR2 SQIVND (reference sequence). Trimming at V came to 9 bases and at J to 8 bases, leaving 15 bases not matched to a gene.

The material sequenced was PBMCs, taken at follow-up. This TCR came from a female donor with early-stage non-small cell lung cancer. The chain links TRBV19 to TRBJ1-4; 7 positions agree with TRBD1. CDR3 amino acids: CASSPSTGYFEKLFF. CDR3 coding DNA: TGTGCCAGCTCCCCCTCGACAGGGTATTTCGAAAAACTGTTTTTT.